Below, 29 T cell receptor beta chains from the same sample are listed, as sequenced in a study of T-cell memory formation after mild COVID-19. TCRdb fed the 5' RACE reads into MiXCR, producing one record per CDR3 protein. The table has approximately 500,000 distinct CDR3 sequences, around 25% seen once; the top ten hold around 13%. Source material: PBMCs or a T cell subset sorted from them (not recorded which). The receptor source for this set is an adult woman who had mild COVID-19 (a few samples of this study predate the infection). Cell type and time point are not known.

This clonotype occurred a few times. The rearrangement joins TRBV5-1 to TRBJ2-5; TRBD2 agrees at 7 bases. V shed 7 bases and J 5 bases; nucleotides not matched to a gene: 14. Germline lookup yields CDR1 SGHRS and CDR2 YFSETQ. The length of the CDR3 is 15 residues. This chain's CDR3 is CASAPGRFGGETQYF. CDR3 nucleotides: TGCGCCAGCGCCCCAGGACGGTTCGGGGGGGAGACCCAGTACTTC.

The rearrangement joins TRBV29-1 to TRBJ1-5; 9 positions agree with TRBD1. V was clipped by 4 bases and J by 7 bases; unmatched bases: 8. Germline lookup yields CDR1 SQVTM and CDR2 ANQGSEA. This CDR3 comprises 14 residues. CDR3 bases: TGCAGCGTTGTCGCGGACAGGGGAGACCAGCCCCAGCATTTT. This codes for CSVVADRGDQPQHF.

This clonotype was observed a handful of times. The V gene is TRBV12-3 or TRBV12-4, the J gene TRBJ1-1; tentative D call: TRBD1 (5 bases). The CDR3 covers 12 residues. V was clipped by 8 bases and J by 3 bases, with 10 bases between them. CDR3 amino acids: CASSWGDTEAFF. The CDR3, as DNA: TGTGCCAGCTCTTGGGGGGACACTGAAGCTTTCTTT.

This sequence joins TRBV6-2 or TRBV6-3 and TRBJ2-1; D is perhaps TRBD1 or TRBD2 (5 bases each). Germline-derived CDR1 and CDR2 are MNHEY and SVGEGT. The CDR3 covers 13 residues. Trimming removed 7 bases at V and 12 bases at J, with 19 bases between. The CDR3 bases are TGTGCCAGCACCTACTCGGGGACCGGGACGCAGTTCTTC. Translated, it gives CASTYSGTGTQFF.

This clonotype was seen a handful of times. The chain uses TRBV18 and TRBJ2-5; the D gene is possibly TRBD1 (6 bases). V shed 6 bases and J shed 2 bases, with 13 bases lying between them. Germline CDR1 is KGHSH and CDR2 is LQKENI. The CDR3 spans 14 residues. CDR3 in DNA: TGTGCCAGCTCCCGACAGGAGCGACAAGAGACCCAGTACTTC. This gives the protein CASSRQERQETQYF.

The genes are TRBV7-9 and TRBJ2-7; the D gene could be TRBD1 or TRBD2 (6 bases each). The CDR3 is made up of 14 amino acids. Trimming took off 10 bases at V and 1 base at J, with 17 bases between the two ends. The germline gives CDR1 SEHNR, CDR2 FQNEAQ (reference sequence). CDR3 nucleotide sequence: TGTGCCACCGAAGGGGCGGGACAATCCTACGAGCAGTACTTC. This translates into CATEGAGQSYEQYF.

This clonotype was recorded at least ten times. The rearrangement links TRBV7-9 to TRBJ2-1; 7 nucleotides line up with TRBD2. Trimming at V came to 1 base and at J to 9 bases, leaving 6 bases not matched to a gene. Germline V lookup: CDR1 SEHNR, CDR2 FQNEAQ (reference sequence). The CDR3 extends over 14 amino acids. The CDR3 DNA reads as TGTGCCAGCAGCTTAGTCCCTAGCGGCAGTGAGCAGTTCTTC. This translates into CASSLVPSGSEQFF.

The rearrangement links TRBV11-3 to TRBJ2-3, with D perhaps TRBD2 (6 bases). The germline V gene has CDR1 SGHNT and CDR2 YENEEA. This CDR3 has 12 residues. V was shortened by 5 bases and J by 6 bases, with 9 bases between the two germline ends. CDR3 sequence reads: CASSRGLDTQYF. The CDR3 nucleotides are TGTGCCAGCAGCCGGGGGTTGGATACGCAGTATTTT.

The DNA for the CDR3 is TGTGCCAGCAGTGACGGGGGCACTGAAGCTTTCTTT. Amino acids: CASSDGGTEAFF. This sequence joins TRBV7-3 and TRBJ1-1; tentatively, D is TRBD1 (5 bases). CDR3 length: 12 amino acids. CDR1 is SGHTA, CDR2 FQGTGA, per germline. Trimming stripped 6 bases from V and 4 bases from J, with 9 bases between. Looking up the rest from reference TRBV7-3 and TRBJ1-1 gives the full variable domain: GAGVSQTPSNKVTEKGKYVELRCDPISGHTALYWYRQSLGQGPEFLIYFQGTGAADDSGLPNDRFFAVRPEGSVSTLKIQRTERGDSAVYLCASSDGGTEAFFGQGTRLTVV.

The sample holds a few counts of this clonotype. This chain uses TRBV7-3 with TRBJ2-7; TRBD2 is a possible D gene (6 bases). Germline V gives CDR1 SGHTA, CDR2 FQGTGA. The CDR3 covers 13 residues. V was clipped by 2 bases and J by 5 bases, with 10 bases between them. The CDR3 reads CASSLLASDEQYF. CDR3 in DNA: TGTGCCAGCAGCTTATTAGCTAGCGACGAGCAGTACTTC. The full variable domain, in which reference TRBV7-3 and TRBJ2-7 provide the parts outside the CDR3, is GAGVSQTPSNKVTEKGKYVELRCDPISGHTALYWYRQSLGQGPEFLIYFQGTGAADDSGLPNDRFFAVRPEGSVSTLKIQRTERGDSAVYLCASSLLASDEQYFGPGTRLTVT.

The genes are TRBV24-1 and TRBJ2-5; D is unresolved. Per germline, CDR1 KGHDR and CDR2 SFDVKD. V was pared by 6 bases and J by 2 bases, with 12 bases between. The CDR3 totals 14 residues. The CDR3 sequence: CATSQTGPQETQYF. The CDR3 nucleotides are TGTGCCACCAGTCAGACCGGGCCACAAGAGACCCAGTACTTC.

This clonotype has only a few counts. This chain joins TRBV12-3 or TRBV12-4 and TRBJ2-7; 8 bases match TRBD2. This CDR3 region has 16 residues. V lost 5 bases, J lost 2 bases, and 11 bases stayed unmatched. As DNA, the CDR3 is TGTGCCAGCAGTCTCCAGTTAGCGGGGAGCCCCTACGAGCAGTACTTC. Translating it yields CASSLQLAGSPYEQYF.

This clonotype came up a few times. The rearrangement links TRBV7-9 to TRBJ2-1; 7 positions agree with TRBD2. V shed 4 bases, J shed 12 bases, and the junction held 6 bases outside the gene matches. Per the germline V gene, CDR1 is SEHNR and CDR2 is FQNEAQ (reference sequence). The CDR3 has 12 amino acids. DNA for the CDR3: TGTGCCAGCAGCTCCGAGGAGCGGGGGCAGTTCTTC. It is translated as CASSSEERGQFF.

This clonotype was observed a handful of times. The chain joins TRBV20-1 to TRBJ2-3; 14 bases align to TRBD2. The ends lost 6 bases at V and 3 bases at J; junction bases unmatched: 11. The length of the CDR3 is 17 residues. The germline CDR1 and CDR2 sequences are DFQATT and SNEGSKA (reference sequence). As DNA, the CDR3 is TGCAGTGCCCCCCGGGTCGGACTAGCGGGGGGAACAGATACGCAGTATTTT. Amino acids: CSAPRVGLAGGTDTQYF.

This chain connects TRBV20-1 to TRBJ1-1; a weak D match, TRBD1 (5 bases). CDR1 DFQATT and CDR2 SNEGSKA come from the germline V gene (reference sequence). The CDR3 extends over 14 amino acids. The V end was cut by 8 bases, the J end by 0 bases, with 16 bases between. CDR3 protein: CSPTGQSMNTEAFF. The CDR3 DNA reads TGCAGTCCCACGGGGCAGAGCATGAACACTGAAGCTTTCTTT.

This clonotype has just a few counts. This sequence joins TRBV5-1 and TRBJ2-2; 8 nucleotides line up with TRBD1. CDR1 SGHRS and CDR2 YFSETQ come from the germline V gene. Losses at the gene ends were 6 bases for V and 6 bases for J; bases not matched to a gene: 4. The CDR3 has 13 amino acids. The CDR3, as DNA: TGCGCCAGCAACATCAGGGGGCCCGGGGAGCTGTTTTTT. As protein: CASNIRGPGELFF.

This clonotype was seen a handful of times. The CDR3 spells CASSYKEGAGYNEQFF. The CDR3 nucleotides read TGTGCCAGCAGCTACAAGGAGGGGGCCGGGTACAATGAGCAGTTCTTC. The V and J genes are TRBV7-8 and TRBJ2-1; tentatively, D is TRBD1 (7 bases). The V end was cut by 4 bases, the J end by 4 bases, with 17 bases between. CDR3 length: 16 residues. Germline loops: CDR1 SGHVS, CDR2 FQNEAQ.

This chain links TRBV19 with TRBJ2-2; TRBD2 agrees at 10 bases. The CDR3 is 16 residues long. CDR1 LNHDA and CDR2 SQIVND come from the germline V gene (reference sequence). Germline trimming cut 10 bases from V and 3 bases from J; bases unmatched to any gene: 11. CDR3: CATEASGSYHTGELFF. The CDR3 bases are TGTGCCACAGAAGCTAGCGGGAGTTATCACACCGGGGAGCTGTTTTTT.

V is TRBV28 and J is TRBJ1-2, with D perhaps matching TRBD1 (5 bases). CDR3 length: 15 residues. Germline CDR1 reads MDHEN; CDR2 reads SYDVKM. Trimming pared 5 bases from V and 3 bases from J, leaving 16 bases between. This CDR3 is CASSLTHQGDYGYTF. CDR3 nucleotides: TGTGCCAGCAGTCTAACCCATCAAGGGGACTATGGCTACACCTTC.

The table lists this clonotype with a few counts. This CDR3 is CAISSDRELAGTDTQYF. The DNA of the CDR3 is TGTGCCATCAGCTCGGACAGGGAACTAGCGGGCACAGATACGCAGTATTTT. The rearrangement links TRBV10-3 to TRBJ2-3; D possibly matches TRBD1 or TRBD2 (8 bases each). V lost 6 bases, J lost 1 base, and 20 bases lay in between. The CDR3 runs 17 residues. From germline, CDR1 is ENHRY and CDR2 SYGVKD.

This clonotype was counted only a few times. The chain uses TRBV4-2 and TRBJ2-3; the D call may be TRBD1 or TRBD2 (5 bases each). The V gene's germline CDR1 is LGHNA and CDR2 YNFKEQ. The CDR3 contains 15 residues. Deletions cut 5 bases from V and 2 bases from J, with 14 bases between. The CDR3 sequence is CASSTPPGATDTQYF. Here the CDR3 DNA reads TGTGCCAGCAGCACCCCGCCCGGGGCCACAGATACGCAGTATTTT.

This clonotype was observed many times. The rearrangement joins TRBV7-2 to TRBJ2-1, with TRBD2 matching over 10 bases. The germline gives CDR1 SGHTA, CDR2 FQGNSA. The V gene end was trimmed by 5 bases and the J gene end by 2 bases; junction bases not matched to a gene: 3. This CDR3 region has 15 residues. The CDR3 coding sequence is TGTGCCAGCAGCCTTAGCGGGGGGCCCTACAATGAGCAGTTCTTC. Translating gives CASSLSGGPYNEQFF. The complete variable domain, with remaining parts taken from reference TRBV7-2 and TRBJ2-1, reads GAGVSQSPSNKVTEKGKDVELRCDPISGHTALYWYRQSLGQGLEFLIYFQGNSAPDKSGLPSDRFSAERTGGSVSTLTIQRTQQEDSAVYLCASSLSGGPYNEQFFGPGTRLTVL.

This clonotype has a handful of counts. The chain links TRBV9 to TRBJ2-1; possible D gene TRBD1, 6 bases. Germline values: CDR1 SGDLS, CDR2 YYNGEE. V dropped 4 bases and J dropped 8 bases, with 16 bases sitting between them. This CDR3 is built from 14 residues. This CDR3 is CASSPWTVSYEQFF. CDR3 sequence (DNA): TGTGCCAGCAGCCCCTGGACAGTGAGCTATGAGCAGTTCTTC.

This clonotype was recorded once. This rearrangement joins TRBV20-1 to TRBJ2-1; the match to TRBD2 covers 10 bases. CDR1 DFQATT and CDR2 SNEGSKA come from the germline V gene (reference sequence). The CDR3 runs 15 residues. Trimming removed 3 bases from V and 8 bases from J; junction bases left unmatched: 10. CDR3 amino acids: CSASKGLAVVHEQFF. CDR3 DNA sequence: TGCAGTGCTAGCAAAGGACTAGCGGTAGTCCATGAGCAGTTCTTC.

This clonotype has only a few counts. This chain connects TRBV28 to TRBJ2-1, with unresolved D. Trimming pared 5 bases from V and 9 bases from J, leaving 14 bases between. The CDR3 runs 13 residues. Germline CDR1 reads MDHEN; CDR2 reads SYDVKM. The CDR3 sequence: CASSLSPSSEQFF. Written as DNA, the CDR3 is TGTGCCAGCAGTCTTAGCCCCTCTTCTGAGCAGTTCTTC.

This clonotype was detected many times. The rearrangement uses TRBV12-3 or TRBV12-4 and TRBJ1-1; TRBD1 might be the D (5 bases). This CDR3 comprises 13 residues. With 6 bases removed from V and 11 bases from J, the gap between germline ends came to 19 bases. For the CDR3, the DNA is TGTGCCAGCAGCCCGGGACCACCGGCTGGGGCTTTCTTT. This gives the protein CASSPGPPAGAFF.

This clonotype was counted between two and nine times. The junction does not match germline at one end; this may be a read error. The chain couples TRBV5-1 to TRBJ2-2; D unclear. This CDR3 region has 13 residues. Germline V gene data show CDR1 as SGHRS and CDR2 as YFSETQ. In nucleotides, the CDR3 is TGCGCCAGCAGCCCGCCCGACACCAGGGAGCTGTTTTTT. Residues: CASSPPDTRELFF.

This clonotype has a handful of counts. This sequence joins TRBV7-2 and TRBJ2-3, with a tentative D call TRBD2 (5 bases). The CDR3 spans 15 residues. CDR1 and CDR2 (germline): SGHTA, FQGNSA. Trimming pared 5 bases from V and 0 bases from J, leaving 12 bases between. The DNA for the CDR3 is TGTGCCAGCAGCGGCACTAGTGCCAGCACAGATACGCAGTATTTT. Encoded protein: CASSGTSASTDTQYF.

This rearrangement joins TRBV5-4 to TRBJ2-1; D might be TRBD2 (6 bases). Trimming shortened V by 0 bases and J by 4 bases, and 20 bases separated the two germline ends. Germline-derived CDR1 and CDR2 are SGHNT and YYREEE (reference sequence). There are 18 residues in the CDR3. The CDR3 DNA reads as TGTGCCAGCAGCTTGGGTCAGTTGGGGGGAATCGGGTACAATGAGCAGTTCTTC. Protein product: CASSLGQLGGIGYNEQFF.